Listed below are T cell receptor beta chains from one sample, sequenced in a study of T cell responses to AZD1222 COVID-19 vaccine. The protocol was immunoSEQ multiplex PCR, while the TCRdb copy is restricted to in-frame clones and leaves out a portion. The sample carries about 130,000 clones, 70% to 90% recorded once. The sequenced sample was peripheral blood, obtained on day 0 of AZD1222 vaccination. These receptors originate from an adult in good health. CDR3s leave out the opening cysteine and the closing phenylalanine or tryptophan. A D gene is named only where the DNA matches it firmly.

>TRBV5-1|TRBJ2-1|TRBD1
ASSQGQGSYNEQF
>TRBV5-6|TRBJ1-2|NA
ASSFAEGGGYT
>TRBV5-1|TRBJ2-3|NA
ASTPLVTDTQY
>TRBV27|TRBJ1-2|NA
ASSYTGTSYGYT
>TRBV18|TRBJ1-2|NA
ASSTGTAGYT
>TRBV7-9|TRBJ1-2|NA
ASTTDGLYGYT
>TRBV29-1|TRBJ1-2|NA
SVNQNSAHSRYGYT
>TRBV6-2/TRBV6-3|TRBJ2-7|TRBD2
ASSQRPGTSGSYYEQY
>TRBV19|TRBJ1-1|NA
ATTDLNTEAF
>TRBV5-1|TRBJ1-2|NA
ASSLGGEEGYT
>TRBV7-8|TRBJ2-1|NA
ASSSTPLAAGYNEQF
>TRBV9|TRBJ1-1|NA
ASSVEPMNTEAF
>TRBV11-2|TRBJ1-6|NA
ASSIGQTPLH
>TRBV7-8|TRBJ2-7|NA
ASSRTGSYEQY
>TRBV28|TRBJ1-2|NA
ARRGYGYT
>TRBV4-2|TRBJ2-7|TRBD1
ASSRDTGTGFPYEQY
>TRBV18|TRBJ2-7|NA
ASSPWTGSEYEQY
>TRBV2|TRBJ2-7|NA
ASSSYEQY
>TRBV19|TRBJ2-2|TRBD2
ASLIAGGRNTGELF
>TRBV27|TRBJ2-7|NA
ASSFTGGGYEQY